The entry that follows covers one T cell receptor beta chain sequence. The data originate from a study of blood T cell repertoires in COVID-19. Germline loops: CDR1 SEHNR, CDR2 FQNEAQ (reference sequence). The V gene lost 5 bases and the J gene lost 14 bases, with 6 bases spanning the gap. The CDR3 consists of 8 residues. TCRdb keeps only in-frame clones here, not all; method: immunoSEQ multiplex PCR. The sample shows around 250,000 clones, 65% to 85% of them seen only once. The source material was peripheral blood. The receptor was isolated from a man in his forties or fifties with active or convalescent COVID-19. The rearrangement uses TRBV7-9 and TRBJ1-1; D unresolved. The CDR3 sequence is CASSAEFF. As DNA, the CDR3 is TGTGCCAGCAGCGCGGAGTTCTTT.